A selection of T cell receptor beta chains follows, all from one sample in a study of neurological immune-mediated disorders. MiXCR, applied by TCRdb to the 5' RACE reads, yields one record per CDR3 protein. The sample shows roughly 19,000 distinct CDR3 sequences, 7.5% of them seen only once. Sequencing was carried out using CD8+ T cells from blood. These receptors were taken from a woman aged 25 to 39 with HTLV-1-associated myelopathy (HAM/TSP). Each CDR3 is given with its conserved first and last residue. A D gene is named only where the DNA matches it firmly. Clone size is stated in some rows and not others, as once, few, many or a class when expanded.

len	d_gene	abundance	v_gene	j_gene	CDR3aa	CDR3nt
12	.	many	TRBV7-8	TRBJ1-1	CVSRITGTEAFF	TGTGTCAGCAGAATAACCGGGACCGAAGCTTTCTTT
13	TRBD1	many	TRBV20-1	TRBJ2-7	CSASRGQGYEQYF	TGCAGTGCTAGTCGAGGACAGGGATACGAGCAGTACTTC
13	.	many	TRBV6-5	TRBJ2-5	CASRLGSQETQYF	TGTGCCAGCAGGCTGGGCAGCCAAGAGACCCAGTACTTC
14	.	many	TRBV5-1	TRBJ2-1	CASSLERGLDEQFF	TGCGCCAGCAGCTTAGAAAGGGGGTTGGATGAGCAGTTCTTC
17	.	many	TRBV9	TRBJ1-4	CASSEPAGGTSGEKLFF	TGTGCCAGCAGCGAACCAGCTGGTGGGACGTCGGGTGAAAAACTGTTTTTT
18	.	many	TRBV16	TRBJ2-3	CASSQSDQQGPSTDTQYF	TGTGCCAGCAGCCAATCGGACCAACAGGGACCTAGCACAGATACGCAGTATTTT
12	.	many	TRBV5-6	TRBJ1-1	CASSLWRTEAFF	TGTGCCAGCAGCTTGTGGAGGACTGAAGCTTTCTTT
16	.	.	TRBV5-1	TRBJ2-1	CASSLLWGTYYNEQFF	TGCGCAAGCAGCTTGCTTTGGGGGACCTACTACAATGAGCAGTTCTTC
14	TRBD1	many	TRBV9	TRBJ2-7	CASSGDRGHSEQYF	TGTGCCAGCAGCGGAGACAGGGGGCACAGCGAGCAGTACTTC
18	TRBD2	.	TRBV10-3	TRBJ2-1	CAISESSIAGPSYDEQFF	TGTGCCATCAGTGAGTCGTCAATAGCGGGCCCCTCCTACGATGAGCAGTTCTTC
17	TRBD2	many	TRBV4-1	TRBJ2-3	CASSQDQRGYGTDTQYF	TGCGCCAGCAGCCAAGACCAGCGGGGGTATGGCACAGATACGCAGTATTTT
13	TRBD1	few	TRBV4-2	TRBJ2-1	CASLGDRAYEQFF	TGTGCCAGCCTCGGGGACAGGGCCTATGAGCAGTTCTTC
14	TRBD1	many	TRBV5-1	TRBJ2-5	CASSTEGQEETQYF	TGCGCCAGCAGCACCGAGGGACAGGAAGAGACCCAGTACTTC